This TCR beta chain was identified in a study of blood T cells in healthy people across ages. Study-level information: Every two T cells gave about one barcoded beta molecule via template switching.

A sample-barcoded 5' primer and a J-beta primer mix were used in a second PCR of roughly 6 to 12 cycles. Via MiXCR, TCRdb re-called the 5' RACE reads, giving one row per CDR3 protein. The sample lists approximately 490,000 distinct CDR3 sequences, less than 25% occurring once. The germline CDR1 and CDR2 sequences are SGHRS and YFSETQ. The CDR3 is 17 residues long. V dropped 5 bases and J dropped 3 bases, with 23 bases sitting between them. This clonotype was seen more than once but under ten times. This same sample was also taken into another study, of T cells of mothers and their children. That study reports: A few healthy Caucasian mothers, along with their six children, were the donors. Unrelated mother-child pairs always had slightly, but never significantly, lower normalized overlap than related pairs.

The TCR sequence derives from a boy aged 10-17 years in good health. J is TRBJ1-1 and V is TRBV5-1; TRBD1 might be the D (6 bases). The sequenced material came from blood. The DNA of the CDR3 is TGCGCCAGCAGTGGGGGCTTCGACGGCAACCGGGACACTGAAGCTTTCTTT. Residues: CASSGGFDGNRDTEAFF.